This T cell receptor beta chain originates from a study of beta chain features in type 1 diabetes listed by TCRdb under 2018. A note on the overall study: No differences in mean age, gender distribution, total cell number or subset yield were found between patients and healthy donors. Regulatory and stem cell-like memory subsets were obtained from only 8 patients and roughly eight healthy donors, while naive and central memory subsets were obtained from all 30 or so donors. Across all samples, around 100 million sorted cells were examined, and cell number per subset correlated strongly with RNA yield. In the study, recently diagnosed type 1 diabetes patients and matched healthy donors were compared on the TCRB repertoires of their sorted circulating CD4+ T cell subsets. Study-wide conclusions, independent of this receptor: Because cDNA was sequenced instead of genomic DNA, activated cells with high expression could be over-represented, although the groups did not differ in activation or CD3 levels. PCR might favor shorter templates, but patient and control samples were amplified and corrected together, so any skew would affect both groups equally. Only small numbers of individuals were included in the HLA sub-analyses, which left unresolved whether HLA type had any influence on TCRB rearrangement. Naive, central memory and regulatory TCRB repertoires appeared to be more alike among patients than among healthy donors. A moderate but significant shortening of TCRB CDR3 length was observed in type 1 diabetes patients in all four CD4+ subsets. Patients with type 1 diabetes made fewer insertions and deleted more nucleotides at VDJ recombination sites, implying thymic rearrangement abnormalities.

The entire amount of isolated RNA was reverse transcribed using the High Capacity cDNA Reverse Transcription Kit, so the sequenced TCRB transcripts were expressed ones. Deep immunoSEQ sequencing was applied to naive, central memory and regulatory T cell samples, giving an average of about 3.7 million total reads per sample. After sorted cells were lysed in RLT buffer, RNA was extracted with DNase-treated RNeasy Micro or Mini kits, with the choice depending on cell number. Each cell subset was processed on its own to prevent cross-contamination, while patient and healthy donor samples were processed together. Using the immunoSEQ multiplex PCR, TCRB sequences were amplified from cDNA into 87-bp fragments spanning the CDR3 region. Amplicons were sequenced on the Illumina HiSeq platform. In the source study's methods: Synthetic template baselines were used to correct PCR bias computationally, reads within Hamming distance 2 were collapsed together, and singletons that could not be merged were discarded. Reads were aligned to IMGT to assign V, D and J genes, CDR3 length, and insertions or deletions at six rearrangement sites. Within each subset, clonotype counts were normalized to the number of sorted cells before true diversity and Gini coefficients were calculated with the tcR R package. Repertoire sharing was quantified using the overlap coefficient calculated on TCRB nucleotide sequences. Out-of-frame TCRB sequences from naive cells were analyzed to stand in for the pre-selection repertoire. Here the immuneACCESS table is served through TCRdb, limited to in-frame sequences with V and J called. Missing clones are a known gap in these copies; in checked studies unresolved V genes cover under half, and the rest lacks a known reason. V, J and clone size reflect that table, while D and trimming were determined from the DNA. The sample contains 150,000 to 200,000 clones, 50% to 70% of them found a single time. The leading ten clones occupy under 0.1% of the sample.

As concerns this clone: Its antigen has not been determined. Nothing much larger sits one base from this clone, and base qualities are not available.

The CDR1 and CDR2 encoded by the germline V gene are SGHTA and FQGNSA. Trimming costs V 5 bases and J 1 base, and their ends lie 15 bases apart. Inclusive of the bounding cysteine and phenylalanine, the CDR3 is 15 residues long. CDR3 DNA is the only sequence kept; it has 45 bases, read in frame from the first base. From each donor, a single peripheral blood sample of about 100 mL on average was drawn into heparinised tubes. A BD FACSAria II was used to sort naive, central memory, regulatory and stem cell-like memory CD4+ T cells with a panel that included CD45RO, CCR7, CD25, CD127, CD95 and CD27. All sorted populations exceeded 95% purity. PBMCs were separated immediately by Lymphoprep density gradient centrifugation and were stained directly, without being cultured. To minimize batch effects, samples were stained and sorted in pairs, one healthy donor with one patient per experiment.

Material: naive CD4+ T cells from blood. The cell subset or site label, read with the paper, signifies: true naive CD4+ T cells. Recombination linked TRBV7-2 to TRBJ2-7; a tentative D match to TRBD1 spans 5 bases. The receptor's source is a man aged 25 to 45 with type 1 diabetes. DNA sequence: TGTGCCAGCAGCCCCGGCAGACAGAGATCCTACGAGCAGTACTTC. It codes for CASSPGRQRSYEQYF.